This is a list of T cell receptor beta chains from one sample in a study of blood T cell repertoires in COVID-19. The method was immunoSEQ multiplex PCR; TCRdb's version includes in-frame clones alone and lacks a portion of them. Among 100,000 or so clones listed, about 95% were seen once. What was sequenced was peripheral blood. Source of these receptors: a human donor with active COVID-19. The donor label of this sample is uncertain. The CDR3 runs from the conserved cysteine through the conserved F or W. A D gene is named only where the DNA matches it firmly. Size is omitted from some rows. Given values are once, few, many or a class for expanded clones.

j_call clone_size d_call v_call cdr3_nt cdr3_aa
TRBJ2-7 - TRBD2 TRBV5-6 TGTGCCAGCAGCTTTGGACTAGCGGGATCCCGCGAGCAGTACTTC CASSFGLAGSREQYF
TRBJ1-5 - - TRBV3-1/TRBV3-2 TGTGCCAGCAGCCAGTCGACAGGCAATCAGCCCCAGCATTTT CASSQSTGNQPQHF
TRBJ1-6 - - TRBV28 TGTGCCAGCAGTTTATGGCAGGTCAATAATTCACCCCTCCACTTT CASSLWQVNNSPLHF
TRBJ2-7 - TRBD1 TRBV24-1 TGTGCCACCTCCCCGAGGGGACAGGGCGACGAGCAGTACTTC CATSPRGQGDEQYF
TRBJ1-5 once - TRBV19 TGTGCCAGTAGTCCCCAAGCCGGGACAAAGAATCAGCCCCAGCATTTT CASSPQAGTKNQPQHF
TRBJ1-5 - - TRBV6-2/TRBV6-3 TGTGCCAGCAGTCAATTCTCAGGGGCGATAGGCAATCAGCCCCAGCATTTT CASSQFSGAIGNQPQHF
TRBJ2-1 - - TRBV27 TGTGCCAGCGTCAACTACAATGAGCAGTTCTTC CASVNYNEQFF
TRBJ2-2 - - TRBV24-1 TGTGCCACCGGGGGAGGCGGGGAGCTGTTTTTT CATGGGGELFF
TRBJ2-1 - TRBD2 TRBV7-9 TGTGCCAGCAGCCTGGGGACTAGCGGGGGGGATGAGCAGTTCTTC CASSLGTSGGDEQFF
TRBJ1-6 - - TRBV6-4 TGTGCCAGCAGTGCCGAACAGAATTCACCCCTCCACTTT CASSAEQNSPLHF
TRBJ2-7 - - TRBV3-1/TRBV3-2 TGTGCCAGCAGCCAAATACAGGGCCCCGAGCAGTACTTC CASSQIQGPEQYF
TRBJ2-7 - - TRBV10-3 TGTGCCATCAGTGCCACCGGACAGTCCTCCTACGAGCAGTACTTC CAISATGQSSYEQYF
TRBJ1-1 - - TRBV6-1 TGTGCCAGCAGTGAAGGGGACTTTAGGACTGAAGCTTTCTTT CASSEGDFRTEAFF
TRBJ2-5 - TRBD2 TRBV18 TGTGCCAGCTCCCCCGGGACTAGCGGCACAACCCAGTACTTC CASSPGTSGTTQYF
TRBJ2-1 - TRBD2 TRBV19 TGTGCCAGTAGTATAGACCGGACTAGCGGGGGGGGCAATGAGCAGTTCTTC CASSIDRTSGGGNEQFF
TRBJ1-5 - - TRBV28 TGTGCCAGCAGGAAAGGGGGTTCGGATCAGCCCCAGCATTTT CASRKGGSDQPQHF